This T cell receptor beta chain originates from a study of blood T cell repertoires in COVID-19 (dated by TCRdb to the early 2020s). Turning to the overall study: Collaborator samples came from the United States, Italy and Spain and covered acute and convalescent phases of COVID-19. The repertoires were released in a freely available public database meant as a resource for research on the immune response to SARS-CoV-2. The samples were drawn from the first 160 participants of the ongoing ImmuneRACE study and from some 1,300 subjects provided by 6 global collaborators. Where available, HLA class I and class II types were taken from metadata supplied by the sample provider and were not determined by assay-based typing. The dataset comprised deeply sampled blood TCRbeta repertoires from subjects exposed to, actively infected with, or recovered from COVID-19. The material from the prospective study consisted of cDNA or gDNA derived from T cells, B-cell-depleted T cells, or PBMCs. The sample metadata nearly always contained a de-identified subject ID, COVID-19 status, age in years and sex.

Per the germline V gene, SGHVS is the CDR1 and FQNEAQ is the CDR2. The germline V and J ends show losses of 6 bases and 6 bases respectively, and no gene match explains 8 bases of the junction. From the cysteine through the phenylalanine, the CDR3 covers 15 amino acids. Only the CDR3 DNA is retained, 45 bases long and in frame from the first base. TCRbeta CDR3 regions were amplified from genomic DNA using the immunoSEQ Assay, a bias-controlled multiplex PCR. Per the authors' processing: The number of nucleated cells in each sample was estimated by amplification of reference gene primers within the assay. Sequence reads were collapsed and filtered to measure the absolute abundance of every unique TCRbeta CDR3 rearrangement. For each sample, productive Simpson clonality was calculated as the square root of Simpson's diversity index across productive rearrangements. As stored in TCRdb, this immuneACCESS dataset retains in-frame rearrangements with V and J assigned. A fraction of the clones does not appear; measured against another copy, unresolved V genes explain less than half of the discrepancy, and the remainder lacks a known reason. V and J calls plus clone size are reproduced from that table; the DNA served to infer D and trimming. The sample has about 59,000 clones on record, more than 75% of them singletons. The top ten clones comprise around 13% of the sample.

Concerning this clone itself: There is no known antigen for this receptor. Base qualities are not provided; no much larger clone lies one nucleotide away.

The collaborating institutions used their own protocols to collect whole blood in K2EDTA tubes. For TCRbeta analysis, collaborators shipped samples as frozen whole blood, isolated PBMCs, or DNA extracted from either of those sample types. The study at large found these results: The quantity of clinical and demographic metadata differed by source and by participant and was supplied without curation.

Sequencing was performed on peripheral blood. The rearranged segments are TRBV7-8 and TRBJ2-1, with 10 middle bases fitting TRBD2. The sequence came from a man older than 75 with acute or convalescent COVID-19. In nucleotides, the sequence is TGTGCCAGCAGTTACGAAGCGGGGGGGCCCAATGAGCAGTTCTTC. Its protein product is CASSYEAGGPNEQFF.